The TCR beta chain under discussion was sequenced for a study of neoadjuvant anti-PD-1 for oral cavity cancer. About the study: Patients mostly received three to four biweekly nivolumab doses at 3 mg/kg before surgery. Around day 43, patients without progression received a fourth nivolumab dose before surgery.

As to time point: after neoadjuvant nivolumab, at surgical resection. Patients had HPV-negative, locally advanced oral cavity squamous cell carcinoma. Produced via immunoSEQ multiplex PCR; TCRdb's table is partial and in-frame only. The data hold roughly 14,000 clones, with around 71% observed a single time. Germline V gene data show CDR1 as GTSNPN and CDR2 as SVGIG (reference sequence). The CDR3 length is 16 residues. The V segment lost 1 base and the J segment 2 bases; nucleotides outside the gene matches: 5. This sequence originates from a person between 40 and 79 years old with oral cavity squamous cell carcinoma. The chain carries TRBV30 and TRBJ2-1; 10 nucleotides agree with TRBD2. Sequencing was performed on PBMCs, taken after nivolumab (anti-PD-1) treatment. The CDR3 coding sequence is TGTGCCTGGAGTGAAGTAGCGGGAGGACCCTACAATGAGCAGTTCTTC. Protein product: CAWSEVAGGPYNEQFF.